This T cell receptor beta chain was found in a study of blood T cell repertoires in COVID-19. Overall study: The samples span acute and convalescent COVID-19 from the United States, Italy and Spain.

This clone was detected only a few times. Original analysis: Estimated nucleated cell counts came from reference gene primer amplification. TCRdb's copy holds only in-frame clones and misses some; the assay was immunoSEQ multiplex PCR. The V and J calls and the clone size are those of that table, but D and trimming were determined from the DNA. Of roughly 230,000 clones in the sample, 80% to 90% were seen once. This TCR derives from a woman aged 35 to 49 who had recovered from COVID-19. Sequenced input: peripheral blood.

This CDR3 reads CAITMGQANTEAFF. The CDR3 DNA sequence: TGTGCCATCACCATGGGACAGGCGAACACTGAAGCTTTCTTT. The rearrangement uses TRBV10-3 and TRBJ1-1; 8 bases align to TRBD1. The V gene end was trimmed by 7 bases and the J gene end by 1 base; junction bases not matched to a gene: 5. This CDR3 has 14 amino acids. The germline CDR1 and CDR2 sequences are ENHRY and SYGVKD.